Detailed here is one TCR beta chain. Antigen specificity is unknown. This CDR3 region has 17 residues. CDR1 and CDR2 (germline): SGHRS, YFSETQ. V was clipped by 3 bases and J by 10 bases, with 28 bases between them. This entry is derived from a study of cytomegalovirus exposure and HLA in healthy donors. Amplification used 60 Vbeta primers and 13 Jbeta primers. The protocol was immunoSEQ multiplex PCR, while the TCRdb copy is restricted to in-frame clones and leaves out a portion. The table has 150,000 to 180,000 clones, more than 70% seen once. The study's findings and limits: A later analysis showed that HLA-associated TCR beta chains had undergone more clonal expansion than equally common others.

The V gene is TRBV5-1, the J gene TRBJ1-1, with D tentatively TRBD1 (5 bases). This receptor was identified in a woman in her thirties or forties in good health and CMV-seropositive. The sequenced material came from PBMCs. The CDR3 region is CASSWGEDLWASAGAFF. CDR3 nucleotide sequence: TGCGCCAGCAGCTGGGGGGAAGACCTCTGGGCCTCGGCAGGAGCTTTCTTT.